Detailed here is one T cell receptor beta chain. This entry belongs to a study of blood T cell repertoires in COVID-19. Across the study: The United States, Italy and Spain provided the acute and convalescent COVID-19 samples. From T cells, B-cell-depleted T cells, or PBMCs came the material, which was cDNA or gDNA.

In germline, CDR1 is LNHDA, CDR2 SQIVND (reference sequence). CDR3 length equals 13 residues. Trimming removed 5 bases from V and 6 bases from J; junction bases left unmatched: 3. Everyone who took part was about 18 to 90 years old, and they came from about 25 US areas. Authors' analysis steps: Cell counts per sample came from amplifying reference gene primers. Here immunoSEQ multiplex PCR was the method, and the copy in TCRdb shows in-frame clones only, minus some. V and J calls and clone size are those listed in that table; D and trimming were worked out from the DNA. The sample consists of 200,000 to 300,000 clones, approximately 88% of them appearing once.

The sample comprised PBMCs or T cells enriched from blood (not recorded which). This clonotype originated in a woman in her thirties or forties with acute COVID-19. J is TRBJ1-5 and V is TRBV19, with 8 bases fitting TRBD1. The CDR3 reads CASSRTGLQPQHF. The CDR3 region has the DNA TGTGCCAGTAGTCGGACAGGGCTTCAGCCCCAGCATTTT.